The 21 T cell receptor beta chains reported below all come from one sample, sequenced in a study of cytomegalovirus exposure and HLA in healthy donors. 13 Jbeta primers and 60 Vbeta primers were used for the PCR. Generated by immunoSEQ multiplex PCR, the TCRdb table keeps only in-frame clones and is missing some. The data hold some 240,000 clones, with about nine tenths observed a single time. The sample was PBMCs. Receptors originate from a girl aged 2 to 10 in good health and CMV-seronegative.

This clone was counted once. The CDR3 loop is CASSGGTAYQPQHF. The CDR3 DNA reads as TGTGCCAGCAGTGGGGGGACAGCATATCAGCCCCAGCATTTT. The chain is built from TRBV2 and TRBJ1-5; 7 bases line up with TRBD1. The CDR3 runs to 14 residues. The J segment lost 5 bases and the V segment lost 4 bases, leaving 5 bases of the junction unmatched. The germline CDR1 and CDR2 sequences are SNHLY and FYNNEI.

This clone was observed a single time. This same CDR3 is encoded by further DNA sequences in the sample. Here the CDR3 DNA reads TGTGCCAGTAGCTCAGGGCCGACTGAAGCTTTCTTT. It translates to CASSSGPTEAFF. The V gene is TRBV19, the J gene TRBJ1-1; D might be TRBD1 (5 bases). CDR3 length: 12 residues. Germline values: CDR1 LNHDA, CDR2 SQIVND (reference sequence). V lost 6 bases and J 5 bases, leaving 10 bases between the germline ends. Supplemented by reference TRBV19 and TRBJ1-1, the full variable domain reads DGGITQSPKYLFRKEGQNVTLSCEQNLNHDAMYWYRQDPGQGLRLIYYSQIVNDFQKGDIAEGYSVSREKKESFPLTVTSAQKNPTAFYLCASSSGPTEAFFGQGTRLTVV.

The chain joins TRBV7-9 to TRBJ2-1; D is possibly TRBD2 (5 bases). The CDR3 loop spans 12 amino acids. Trimming took 1 base from V and 8 from J, leaving 6 bases between them. Germline loops: CDR1 SEHNR, CDR2 FQNEAQ (reference sequence). CDR3 in amino acids: CASSLGGYEQFF. Here the CDR3 DNA reads TGTGCCAGCAGCTTAGGAGGGTATGAGCAGTTCTTC.

The J gene is TRBJ2-3, the V gene TRBV2; TRBD1 matches at 8 bases. The CDR3 is 13 amino acids. CDR1 is SNHLY, CDR2 FYNNEI, per germline. The V gene end was trimmed by 8 bases and the J gene end by 2 bases; junction bases not matched to a gene: 3. The CDR3 bases are TGTGCCAGCCGGACAGGGACCACAGATACGCAGTATTTT. Translated: CASRTGTTDTQYF.

The chain uses TRBV27 and TRBJ2-3; 7 nucleotides align to TRBD2. V shed 10 bases and J 2 bases; nucleotides not matched to a gene: 12. The germline V gene has CDR1 MNHEY and CDR2 SMNVEV (reference sequence). There are 15 residues in the CDR3. The CDR3 nucleotides are TGTGCCACCACCCGCGGGACTACTAACACAGATACGCAGTATTTT. Its translation: CATTRGTTNTDTQYF.

The rearrangement links TRBV6-4 to TRBJ2-3, with 7 bases matching TRBD2. The junction had 7 bases not matched to a gene; V was cut back by 6 bases and J by 4 bases. The CDR3 extends over 14 amino acids. CDR1 is MRHNA and CDR2 is SNTAGT in the germline V gene. CDR3 in amino acids: CASRQAGKADTQYF. CDR3 DNA: TGTGCCAGCAGACAAGCGGGAAAGGCAGATACGCAGTATTTT.

The genes are TRBV9 and TRBJ2-7, with D maybe TRBD1 (6 bases). Germline V CDR1 and CDR2: SGDLS, YYNGEE. The CDR3 sequence is 13 residues long. V lost 0 bases and J 3 bases, leaving 7 bases between the germline ends. DNA of the CDR3: TGTGCCAGCAGCGTAGAACAGGGCTACGAGCAGTACTTC. This codes for CASSVEQGYEQYF.

The V call is TRBV6-1, the J call TRBJ1-2; 7 bases map to TRBD1. This CDR3 is 11 amino acids long. Germline values: CDR1 MNHNS, CDR2 SASEGT. J lost 13 bases, V lost 7 bases, and 9 bases had no gene match. The CDR3 DNA reads TGTGCCAGCATTAGTATAGGGGGCGGCACCTTC. The encoded protein is CASISIGGGTF.

This sequence joins TRBV21-1 and TRBJ2-7; the table's D call TRBD2 went unverified against the DNA. TRBV21-1 is a pseudogene. This CDR3 region has 17 residues. CDR3 loop: CASSKGHWTSEPGEQYF. The CDR3 DNA sequence: TGTGCCAGCAGCAAAGGCCACTGGACTAGCGAGCCGGGTGAGCAGTACTTC.

The gene calls are TRBV9 and TRBJ2-7, with D perhaps matching TRBD1 (6 bases). Germline assignment: CDR1 SGDLS and CDR2 YYNGEE. V lost 9 bases and J 2 bases, leaving 24 bases between the germline ends. The CDR3 runs 16 residues. The CDR3: CATPDKPQGIPYEQYF. The CDR3, as DNA: TGTGCCACTCCTGATAAACCACAGGGTATTCCCTACGAGCAGTACTTC.

The CDR3 loop reads CASSLVPGLGAGELFF. Written as DNA, the CDR3 is TGTGCCAGCTCCCTGGTACCTGGACTAGGGGCCGGGGAGCTGTTTTTT. This chain joins TRBV18 and TRBJ2-2; 7 bases map to TRBD2. Germline V gives CDR1 KGHSH, CDR2 LQKENI. This CDR3 region has 16 residues. V trimming: 6 bases; J trimming: 6 bases; junction bases outside the gene matches: 13.

The V call is TRBV6-8, the J call TRBJ1-1; D not certain. V lost 2 bases and J 11 bases, leaving 9 bases between the germline ends. The germline gives CDR1 MNHGY, CDR2 SAAAGT. This CDR3 has 11 residues. CDR3 coding DNA: TGTGCCAGCAGTTACCCGAGGTGGGCTTTCTTT. As protein: CASSYPRWAFF.

CDR3 in DNA: TGTGCCAGCAGTTCAGGGGGCGCCCCCTCTGGAAACACCATATATTTT. It translates to CASSSGGAPSGNTIYF. The rearrangement links TRBV6-5 to TRBJ1-3, with 8 bases matching TRBD1. This CDR3 has 16 residues. The germline V gene has CDR1 MNHEY and CDR2 SVGAGI. V trimming: 4 bases; J trimming: 0 bases; junction bases outside the gene matches: 5.

The chain combines TRBV27 with TRBJ1-5; D call uncertain. V shed 5 bases and J shed 6 bases, with 14 bases lying between them. Germline lookup yields CDR1 MNHEY and CDR2 SMNVEV (reference sequence). This CDR3 spans 14 amino acids. Here the CDR3 DNA reads TGTGCCAGCAGTATACGCCAAGGAGGTCAGCCCCAGCATTTT. Its protein product is CASSIRQGGQPQHF.

The rearrangement joins TRBV30 to TRBJ1-5; D gene unclear. Trimming stripped 2 bases from V and 9 bases from J, with 17 bases between. CDR3 length equals 14 residues. Germline V gives CDR1 GTSNPN, CDR2 SVGIG (reference sequence). This CDR3 reads CAWSLVTGSLPQHF. CDR3 bases: TGTGCCTGGAGTTTGGTGACGGGAAGTTTGCCCCAGCATTTT.

The chain carries TRBV7-3 and TRBJ1-1; 8 bases align to TRBD1. Looked up from germline, CDR1 is SGHTA and CDR2 is FQGTGA. J lost 9 bases, V lost 5 bases, and 8 bases had no gene match. The CDR3 sequence is 13 residues long. The CDR3: CASSPPGQGKAFF. The CDR3 DNA follows: TGTGCCAGCAGCCCCCCCGGACAGGGCAAAGCTTTCTTT. The full variable domain, with the rest looked up from reference TRBV7-3 and TRBJ1-1, is GAGVSQTPSNKVTEKGKYVELRCDPISGHTALYWYRQSLGQGPEFLIYFQGTGAADDSGLPNDRFFAVRPEGSVSTLKIQRTERGDSAVYLCASSPPGQGKAFFGQGTRLTVV.

The V and J genes are TRBV5-6 and TRBJ2-7; 9 bases match TRBD2. CDR1 SGHDT and CDR2 YYEEEE come from the germline V gene. Losses at the gene ends were 4 bases for V and 2 bases for J; bases not matched to a gene: 4. The CDR3 covers 14 residues. The CDR3 loop is CASSVSGGPYEQYF. CDR3 nucleotide sequence: TGTGCCAGCAGCGTTAGCGGGGGTCCCTACGAGCAGTACTTC.

This clone has a single count. The J gene is TRBJ2-1, the V gene TRBV6-4; 10 bases match TRBD2. Germline V gene sequence: CDR1 MRHNA, CDR2 SNTAGT. Trimming removed 5 bases from V and 8 bases from J; junction bases left unmatched: 6. The CDR3 covers 14 residues. In DNA form, the CDR3 reads TGTGCCAGCAGTACGACCGGGACTAGCGATGAGCAGTTCTTC. Protein sequence: CASSTTGTSDEQFF.

J is TRBJ1-2 and V is TRBV6-5; no clear D. Germline V CDR1 and CDR2: MNHEY, SVGAGI. This CDR3 spans 16 amino acids. V shed 0 bases and J shed 0 bases, with 11 bases lying between them. The chain's CDR3 is CASSYSMAETNYGYTF. CDR3 nucleotides: TGTGCCAGCAGTTACTCGATGGCGGAGACTAACTATGGCTACACCTTC.

This clone was counted a single time. The genes are TRBV2 and TRBJ1-2; TRBD1 matches 9 bases. The V and J ends lost 7 bases and 5 bases, in that order; junction bases with no gene match: 11. The CDR3 runs 15 residues. CDR1 SNHLY and CDR2 FYNNEI come from the germline V gene. The chain's CDR3 is CASNPEQGARYGYTF. CDR3 DNA: TGTGCCAGCAACCCTGAACAGGGGGCACGTTATGGCTACACCTTC.

This rearrangement joins TRBV28 to TRBJ1-1; D may be TRBD1 (5 bases). In germline, CDR1 is MDHEN, CDR2 SYDVKM. The CDR3 sequence is 15 residues long. V was clipped by 5 bases and J by 4 bases, with 17 bases between them. The CDR3 region has the DNA TGTGCCAGCAGTCTCGAAGGCGGGGGGGGCACTGAAGCTTTCTTT. Translation: CASSLEGGGGTEAFF.